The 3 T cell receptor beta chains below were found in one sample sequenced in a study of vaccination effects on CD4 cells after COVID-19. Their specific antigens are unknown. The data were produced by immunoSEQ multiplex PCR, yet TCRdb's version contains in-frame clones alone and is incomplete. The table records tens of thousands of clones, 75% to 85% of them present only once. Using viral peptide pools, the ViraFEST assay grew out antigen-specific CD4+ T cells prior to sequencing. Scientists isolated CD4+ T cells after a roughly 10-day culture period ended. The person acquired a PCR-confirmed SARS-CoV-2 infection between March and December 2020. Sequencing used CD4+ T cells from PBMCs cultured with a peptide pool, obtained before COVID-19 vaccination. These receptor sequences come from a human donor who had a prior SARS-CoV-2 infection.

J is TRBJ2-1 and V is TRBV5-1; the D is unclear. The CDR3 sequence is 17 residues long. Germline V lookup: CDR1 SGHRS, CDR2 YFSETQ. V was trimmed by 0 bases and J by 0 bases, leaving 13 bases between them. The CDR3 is CASSLDHAQSSYNEQFF. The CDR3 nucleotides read TGCGCCAGCAGCTTGGACCACGCCCAGAGCTCCTACAATGAGCAGTTCTTC.

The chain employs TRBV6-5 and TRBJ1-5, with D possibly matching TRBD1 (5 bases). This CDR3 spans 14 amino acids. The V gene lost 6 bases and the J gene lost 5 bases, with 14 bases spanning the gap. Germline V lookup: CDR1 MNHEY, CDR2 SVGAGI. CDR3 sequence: CASRGGGGYQPQHF. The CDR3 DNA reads TGTGCCAGCAGAGGTGGGGGTGGTTATCAGCCCCAGCATTTT.

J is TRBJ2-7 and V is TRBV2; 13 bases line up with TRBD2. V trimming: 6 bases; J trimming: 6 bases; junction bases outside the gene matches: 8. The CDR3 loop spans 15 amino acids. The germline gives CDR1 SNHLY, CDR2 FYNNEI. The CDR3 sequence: CASRGGLAGDSEQYF. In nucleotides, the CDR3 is TGTGCCAGCAGGGGTGGACTAGCGGGAGACAGCGAGCAGTACTTC.